Below are 29 T cell receptor beta chains sequenced from a single sample in a study of blood T cell repertoires in COVID-19. TCRdb's copy holds only in-frame clones and misses some; the assay was immunoSEQ multiplex PCR. The data hold around 200,000 clones, with approximately 90% observed a single time. Sequenced input: PBMCs or T cells enriched from blood (not recorded which). The receptor set was obtained from a man aged 25 to 45 who had recovered from COVID-19.

V and J are TRBV25-1 and TRBJ2-5; the match to TRBD2 covers 7 bases. J was trimmed by 1 base and V by 6 bases; bases with no gene match: 8. The CDR3 extends over 15 amino acids. Per germline, CDR1 MGHDK and CDR2 SYGVNS. CDR3 in DNA: TGTGCCAGCAGCTACTTAGCGGGTCCCCAAGAGACCCAGTACTTC. Residues: CASSYLAGPQETQYF.

This chain uses TRBV21-1 with TRBJ2-5; the D call in the table, TRBD1, was not verified against the DNA. TRBV21-1 constitutes a pseudogene. CDR3 size: 17 residues. CDR3 nucleotides: TGTGCCAGCAGCAAAGACAAGTCCAGGGGGCAGGAGGAGACCCAGTACTTC. Translated, it gives CASSKDKSRGQEETQYF.

The rearrangement uses TRBV7-9 and TRBJ1-5, with TRBD1 identical over 7 bases. CDR3 size: 14 residues. Germline CDR1 reads SEHNR; CDR2 reads FQNEAQ (reference sequence). V was pared by 4 bases and J by 3 bases, with 3 bases of the junction left unmatched. CDR3 DNA: TGTGCCAGCAGCTATGGACAGGACAATCAGCCCCAGCATTTT. The encoded protein is CASSYGQDNQPQHF. The full variable domain, with the rest looked up from reference TRBV7-9 and TRBJ1-5, is DTGVSQNPRHKITKRGQNVTFRCDPISEHNRLYWYRQTLGQGPEFLTYFQNEAQLEKSRLLSDRFSAERPKGSFSTLEIQRTEQGDSAMYLCASSYGQDNQPQHFGDGTRLSIL.

The chain combines TRBV15 with TRBJ2-7; D call uncertain. The CDR3 runs to 14 residues. The V end lost 0 bases, the J end lost 7 bases, and 13 bases lay between the germline ends. CDR1 LNHNV and CDR2 YYDKDF come from the germline V gene (reference sequence). CDR3 coding DNA: TGTGCCACCAGCAGAGATCTTGCATCGGTTGAGCAGTACTTC. It specifies CATSRDLASVEQYF.

The gene calls are TRBV25-1 and TRBJ1-4; TRBD1 aligns across 9 bases. The V and J ends lost 1 base and 7 bases, in that order; junction bases with no gene match: 10. The CDR3 totals 17 residues. From germline, CDR1 is MGHDK and CDR2 SYGVNS. The CDR3: CASSEWSGQGTSEKLFF. In DNA form, the CDR3 reads TGTGCCAGCAGTGAATGGTCCGGACAGGGGACCTCTGAAAAACTGTTTTTT.

The chain links TRBV5-8 to TRBJ2-1, with 8 bases aligning to TRBD1. V was clipped by 4 bases and J by 3 bases; unmatched bases: 6. Germline V gene sequence: CDR1 SGHTS, CDR2 YDEGEE. The CDR3 consists of 15 residues. The CDR3 loop is CASSEGQVFYNEQFF. The CDR3 DNA reads TGTGCCAGCAGCGAGGGACAGGTCTTCTACAATGAGCAGTTCTTC.

The V gene is TRBV6-5, the J gene TRBJ2-3, with 14 bases matching TRBD2. The CDR3 runs to 16 residues. Germline CDR1 and CDR2: MNHEY and SVGAGI. Trimming removed 2 bases from V and 4 bases from J; junction bases left unmatched: 2. The CDR3 loop reads CASSYGLAGGADTQYF. CDR3 DNA: TGTGCCAGCAGTTACGGACTAGCGGGAGGAGCAGATACGCAGTATTTT.

This clone has a handful of counts. In DNA, the CDR3 is TGTGCCAGCAGCTTGGTTTTCGGGACAGGGCCAGATACGCAGTATTTT. It codes for CASSLVFGTGPDTQYF. The J gene is TRBJ2-3, the V gene TRBV11-3, with 9 bases fitting TRBD1. With V trimmed by 3 bases and J by 4 bases, 8 bases remained unmatched. CDR3 length equals 16 residues. Germline values: CDR1 SGHNT, CDR2 YENEEA.

Within the sample, this clone is medium-sized. The chain links TRBV7-9 to TRBJ2-4; D not resolved. Trimming took 5 bases from V and 0 from J, leaving 11 bases between them. The CDR3 is 15 amino acids. In germline, CDR1 is SEHNR, CDR2 FQNEAQ (reference sequence). CDR3 coding DNA: TGTGCCAGCAGCGCTAAATATCTAGCCAAAAACATTCAGTACTTC. Translated: CASSAKYLAKNIQYF.

The chain recombines TRBV6-2 or TRBV6-3 with TRBJ2-1; D is perhaps TRBD1 (5 bases). There are 12 residues in the CDR3. Trimming shortened V by 2 bases and J by 9 bases, and 8 bases separated the two germline ends. The V gene's germline CDR1 is MNHEY and CDR2 SVGEGT. CDR3 residues: CASSYQGGEQFF. The CDR3 DNA is TGTGCCAGCAGTTACCAGGGCGGTGAGCAGTTCTTC.

J is TRBJ2-5 and V is TRBV28, with 10 bases lining up with TRBD2. CDR1 and CDR2 from the germline V gene are MDHEN and SYDVKM. The V segment lost 6 bases and the J segment 0 bases; nucleotides outside the gene matches: 4. The CDR3 has 15 amino acids. In nucleotides, the CDR3 is TGTGCCAGCAGCCTTAGCGGGAGGTACCAAGAGACCCAGTACTTC. It is translated as CASSLSGRYQETQYF.

This clone turned up a few times. The V call is TRBV18, the J call TRBJ1-4; no clear D. The germline V gene has CDR1 KGHSH and CDR2 LQKENI. Trimming cost V 8 bases and J 8 bases, with 15 bases left between them. This CDR3 has 13 residues. CDR3 in amino acids: CASQVGVNEKLFF. DNA of the CDR3: TGTGCCAGCCAAGTGGGAGTCAACGAAAAACTGTTTTTT.

The CDR3 spells CASSPPGQKRREQFF. The CDR3 region has the DNA TGTGCCAGCAGCCCCCCGGGACAAAAGCGGCGTGAGCAGTTCTTC. The chain employs TRBV5-4 and TRBJ2-1; D perhaps matches TRBD1 (6 bases). Germline CDR1 and CDR2: SGHNT and YYREEE (reference sequence). Deletions cut 4 bases from V and 9 bases from J, with 20 bases between. This CDR3 has 15 amino acids.

V and J are TRBV9 and TRBJ1-1; 8 bases align to TRBD1. The CDR3 loop spans 14 amino acids. V lost 4 bases and J lost 5; bases outside the gene matches: 7. Germline V gene sequence: CDR1 SGDLS, CDR2 YYNGEE. DNA for the CDR3: TGTGCCAGCAGCCCCCGGGACAGGTTGACTGAAGCTTTCTTT. It translates to CASSPRDRLTEAFF.

The genes are TRBV28 and TRBJ1-5; D unclear. Trimming pared 3 bases from V and 2 bases from J, leaving 11 bases between. Germline V gene lookup returns CDR1 MDHEN and CDR2 SYDVKM. CDR3 length: 15 residues. The CDR3 DNA follows: TGTGCCAGCAGTTTCCCCACCCGGGGCAATCAGCCCCAGCATTTT. Translating gives CASSFPTRGNQPQHF.

This rearrangement joins TRBV15 to TRBJ2-5; a weak D match, TRBD2 (6 bases). This CDR3 has 14 amino acids. V gave up 3 bases and J gave up 4 bases, with 12 bases separating them. In germline, CDR1 is LNHNV, CDR2 YYDKDF (reference sequence). CDR3 bases: TGTGCCACCAGCAGGCCAGGGAGGTCAGAGACCCAGTACTTC. It specifies CATSRPGRSETQYF.

The chain recombines TRBV3-1 (or the pseudogene TRBV3-2) with TRBJ1-2; 9 nucleotides match TRBD1. The V segment lost 4 bases and the J segment 6 bases; nucleotides outside the gene matches: 9. In germline, CDR1 is LGHDT, CDR2 YNNKEL (reference sequence). The CDR3 has 15 residues. For the CDR3, the DNA is TGTGCCAGCAGCCCGCGAGGAAACAGGGGGCATGGCTACACCTTC. This sequence encodes CASSPRGNRGHGYTF.

The V gene is TRBV7-2, the J gene TRBJ2-1; 8 bases are a match to TRBD2. The CDR3 totals 18 residues. Germline CDR1 and CDR2: SGHTA and FQGNSA. The V segment lost 3 bases and the J segment 2 bases; nucleotides outside the gene matches: 12. The CDR3 region has the DNA TGTGCCAGCAGCTTTCCACTTAGCGGGAACCCAACCTACAATGAGCAGTTCTTC. It translates to CASSFPLSGNPTYNEQFF.

The V call is TRBV28, the J call TRBJ2-7; the D is unclear. Germline V lookup: CDR1 MDHEN, CDR2 SYDVKM. The CDR3 consists of 15 residues. Deletions cut 5 bases from V and 1 base from J, with 15 bases between. In nucleotides, the CDR3 is TGTGCCAGCAGTCCGCCCGGGTCCCGTTCCTACGAGCAGTACTTC. This encodes CASSPPGSRSYEQYF.

The chain is built from TRBV30 and TRBJ2-2; 11 bases map to TRBD2. The V gene end was trimmed by 2 bases and the J gene end by 4 bases; junction bases not matched to a gene: 3. The CDR3 spans 15 residues. In germline, CDR1 is GTSNPN, CDR2 SVGIG (reference sequence). CDR3 in DNA: TGTGCCTGGAGTAGACTAGCGGGAATCACCGGGGAGCTGTTTTTT. Its protein product is CAWSRLAGITGELFF.

The count of this clone is one. The chain is built from TRBV9 and TRBJ2-5; 9 bases are a match to TRBD1. The germline V gene has CDR1 SGDLS and CDR2 YYNGEE. The CDR3 has 14 amino acids. Germline trimming cut 4 bases from V and 5 bases from J; bases unmatched to any gene: 6. CDR3 protein: CASSSRDRAETQYF. CDR3 nucleotides: TGTGCCAGCAGCTCTCGGGACAGGGCGGAGACCCAGTACTTC.

The chain combines TRBV4-3 with TRBJ1-5, with unresolved D. The V gene's germline CDR1 is LGHNA and CDR2 YSLEER. V gave up 0 bases and J gave up 3 bases, with 15 bases separating them. This CDR3 has 17 residues. This CDR3 reads CASSQDRPRGNNQPQHF. The CDR3 region has the DNA TGCGCCAGCAGCCAAGATCGTCCCCGGGGAAACAATCAGCCCCAGCATTTT.

The V call is TRBV19, the J call TRBJ2-1; D gene unclear. Trimming shortened V by 5 bases and J by 0 bases, and 5 bases separated the two germline ends. This CDR3 has 13 amino acids. CDR1 is LNHDA, CDR2 SQIVND, per germline (reference sequence). In DNA form, the CDR3 reads TGTGCCAGTAGTCCTAGCTCCTACAATGAGCAGTTCTTC. Its translation is CASSPSSYNEQFF.

The chain couples TRBV30 to TRBJ2-3, with D possibly TRBD2 on 5 matching bases. The CDR3 runs 14 residues. The V gene lost 4 bases and the J gene lost 0 bases, with 11 bases spanning the gap. CDR1 and CDR2 (germline): GTSNPN, SVGIG (reference sequence). The CDR3 loop reads CAWKVAPSTDTQYF. The CDR3 region has the DNA TGTGCCTGGAAGGTAGCGCCTAGCACAGATACGCAGTATTTT. The whole variable domain, remainder taken from reference TRBV30 and TRBJ2-3, is SQTIHQWPATLVQPVGSPLSLECTVEGTSNPNLYWYRQAAGRGLQLLFYSVGIGQISSEVPQNLSASRPQDRQFILSSKKLLLSDSGFYLCAWKVAPSTDTQYFGPGTRLTVL.

V gene TRBV6-5 combines with J gene TRBJ1-3; 7 nucleotides agree with TRBD1. The germline CDR1 and CDR2 sequences are MNHEY and SVGAGI. J gave up 4 bases and V 8 bases, and 11 bases lay outside the gene matches. The CDR3 consists of 15 residues. The CDR3 region has the DNA TGTGCCAGCCGGGACAGAACTTTGGGGGGAAACACCATATATTTT. Its protein is CASRDRTLGGNTIYF.

V and J are TRBV4-2 and TRBJ1-4, with 7 bases lining up with TRBD1. V dropped 2 bases and J dropped 0; count of bases not matched to a gene: 6. CDR3 size: 17 residues. CDR1 LGHNA and CDR2 YNFKEQ come from the germline V gene. CDR3 amino acids: CASSQRRQGTTNEKLFF. The CDR3 region has the DNA TGTGCCAGCAGCCAACGACGACAGGGAACAACTAATGAAAAACTGTTTTTT.

This rearrangement joins TRBV7-9 to TRBJ2-1; the D gene is possibly TRBD2 (6 bases). With 4 bases removed from V and 0 bases from J, the gap between germline ends came to 16 bases. Germline values: CDR1 SEHNR, CDR2 FQNEAQ (reference sequence). The CDR3 has 17 residues. CDR3 nucleotides: TGTGCCAGCAGCTCGGGGCGGGCCGGGGGCTCCTACAATGAGCAGTTCTTC. Encoded protein: CASSSGRAGGSYNEQFF.

The chain links TRBV18 to TRBJ2-7, with D unclear. The CDR3 consists of 12 residues. The germline V gene encodes CDR1 KGHSH and CDR2 LQKENI. Deletions cut 3 bases from V and 4 bases from J, with 7 bases between. CDR3 sequence reads: CASSPVMYEQYF. CDR3 DNA: TGTGCCAGCTCACCCGTAATGTACGAGCAGTACTTC.

The rearrangement links TRBV3-1 (or the pseudogene TRBV3-2) to TRBJ1-6; D uncertain. The CDR3 is 16 residues long. CDR1 is LGHDT, CDR2 YNNKEL, per germline (reference sequence). V was shortened by 0 bases and J by 10 bases, with 16 bases between the two germline ends. CDR3 amino acids: CASSQEGGIIYSPLHF. The CDR3 nucleotides read TGTGCCAGCAGCCAAGAAGGAGGCATTATTTACTCACCCCTCCACTTT.